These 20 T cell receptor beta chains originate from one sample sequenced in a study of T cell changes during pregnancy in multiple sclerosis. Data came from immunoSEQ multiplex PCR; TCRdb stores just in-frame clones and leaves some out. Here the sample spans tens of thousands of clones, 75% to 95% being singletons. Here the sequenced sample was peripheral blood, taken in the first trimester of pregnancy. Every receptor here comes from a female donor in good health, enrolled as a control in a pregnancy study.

The CDR3 DNA follows: TGTGCCAGCAGCGTAGAAGTGGGGGGGGGCTACACCTTC. Amino acid sequence: CASSVEVGGGYTF. The V and J genes are TRBV9 and TRBJ1-2; D possibly corresponds to TRBD1 (5 bases). V lost 0 bases, J lost 8 bases, and 11 bases lay in between. The CDR3 length is 13 residues. Per the germline V gene, CDR1 is SGDLS and CDR2 is YYNGEE.

This chain's CDR3 is CASSYSRDKPFEAFF. CDR3 nucleotide sequence: TGTGCCAGCAGTTACTCCCGGGACAAGCCTTTTGAAGCTTTCTTT. V usage is TRBV6-5 and J usage is TRBJ1-1; weak D call: TRBD1 (6 bases). CDR3 length: 15 amino acids. Trimming pared 0 bases from V and 7 bases from J, leaving 15 bases between. From germline, CDR1 is MNHEY and CDR2 SVGAGI.

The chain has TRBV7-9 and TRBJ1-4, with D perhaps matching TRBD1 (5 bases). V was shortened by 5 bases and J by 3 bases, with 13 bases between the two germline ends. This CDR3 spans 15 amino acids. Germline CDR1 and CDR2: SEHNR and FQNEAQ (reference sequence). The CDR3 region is CASSPRAQPNEKLFF. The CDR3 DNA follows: TGTGCCAGCAGCCCCAGGGCCCAGCCTAATGAAAAACTGTTTTTT.

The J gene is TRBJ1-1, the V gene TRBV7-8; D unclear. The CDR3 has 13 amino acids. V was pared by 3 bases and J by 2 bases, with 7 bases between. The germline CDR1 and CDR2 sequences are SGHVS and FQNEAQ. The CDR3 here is CASSFTYNTEAFF. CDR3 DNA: TGTGCCAGCAGCTTTACATATAACACTGAAGCTTTCTTT.

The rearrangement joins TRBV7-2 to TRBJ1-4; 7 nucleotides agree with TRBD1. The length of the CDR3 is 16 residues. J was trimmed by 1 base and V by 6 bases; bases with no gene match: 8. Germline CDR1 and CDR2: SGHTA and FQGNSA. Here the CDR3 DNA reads TGTGCCAGCAGTCTGAGGGACAGCAGAACTAATGAAAAACTGTTTTTT. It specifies CASSLRDSRTNEKLFF.

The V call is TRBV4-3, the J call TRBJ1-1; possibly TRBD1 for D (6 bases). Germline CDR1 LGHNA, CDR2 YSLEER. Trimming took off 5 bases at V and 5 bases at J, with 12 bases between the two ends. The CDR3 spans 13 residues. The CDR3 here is CASSWNRETEAFF. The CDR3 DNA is TGCGCCAGCAGCTGGAACAGGGAGACTGAAGCTTTCTTT.

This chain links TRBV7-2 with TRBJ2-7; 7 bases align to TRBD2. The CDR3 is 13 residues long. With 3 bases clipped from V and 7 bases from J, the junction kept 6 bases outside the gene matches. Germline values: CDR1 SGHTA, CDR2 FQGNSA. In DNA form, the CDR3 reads TGTGCCAGCAGCTTCCTGGGGGGGGGAGAGCAGTACTTC. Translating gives CASSFLGGGEQYF.

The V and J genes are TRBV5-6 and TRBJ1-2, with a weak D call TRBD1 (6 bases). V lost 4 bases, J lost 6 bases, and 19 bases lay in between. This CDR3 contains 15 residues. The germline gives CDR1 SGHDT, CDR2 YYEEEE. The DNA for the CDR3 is TGTGCCAGCAGCCCCTCCCCACAGGGCAGCGATGGCTACACCTTC. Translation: CASSPSPQGSDGYTF.

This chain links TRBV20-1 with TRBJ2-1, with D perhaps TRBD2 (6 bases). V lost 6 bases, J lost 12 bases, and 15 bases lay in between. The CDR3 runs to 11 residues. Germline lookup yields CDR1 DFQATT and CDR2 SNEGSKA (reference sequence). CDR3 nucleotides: TGCAGTGCCCCGCCAGGGACTTCGCAGTTCTTC. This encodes CSAPPGTSQFF.

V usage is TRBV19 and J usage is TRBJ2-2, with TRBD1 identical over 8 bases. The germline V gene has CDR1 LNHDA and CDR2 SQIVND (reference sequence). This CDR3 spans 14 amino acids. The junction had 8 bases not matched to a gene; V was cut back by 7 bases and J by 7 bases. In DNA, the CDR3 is TGTGCCAGTAAGGGCGCACAGGGGGTCGGGGAGCTGTTTTTT. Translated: CASKGAQGVGELFF.

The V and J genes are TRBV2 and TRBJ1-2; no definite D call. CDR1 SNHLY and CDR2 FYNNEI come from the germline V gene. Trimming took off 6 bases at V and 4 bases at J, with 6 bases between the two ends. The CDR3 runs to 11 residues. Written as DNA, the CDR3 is TGTGCCAGCAGCTTCAGCTATGGCTACACCTTC. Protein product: CASSFSYGYTF. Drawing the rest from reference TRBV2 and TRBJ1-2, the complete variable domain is EPEVTQTPSHQVTQMGQEVILRCVPISNHLYFYWYRQILGQKVEFLVSFYNNEISEKSEIFDDQFSVERPDGSNFTLKIRSTKLEDSAMYFCASSFSYGYTFGSGTRLTVV.

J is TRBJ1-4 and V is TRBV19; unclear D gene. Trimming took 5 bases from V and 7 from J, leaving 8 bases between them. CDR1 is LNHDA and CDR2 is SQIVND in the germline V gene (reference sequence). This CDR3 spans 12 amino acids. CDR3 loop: CASSAQFEKLFF. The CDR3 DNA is TGTGCCAGTAGTGCACAATTTGAAAAACTGTTTTTT.

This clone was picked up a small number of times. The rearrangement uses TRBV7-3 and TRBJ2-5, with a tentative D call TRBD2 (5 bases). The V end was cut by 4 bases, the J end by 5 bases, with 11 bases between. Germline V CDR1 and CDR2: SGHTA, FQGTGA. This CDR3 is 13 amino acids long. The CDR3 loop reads CASSSPPGETQYF. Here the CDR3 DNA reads TGTGCCAGCAGCTCCCCCCCGGGGGAGACCCAGTACTTC.

The CDR3 here is CASSSDGQGLYEQYF. The CDR3 DNA follows: TGTGCCAGCAGCTCAGACGGACAGGGTCTCTACGAGCAGTACTTC. The gene calls are TRBV7-2 and TRBJ2-7; 8 nucleotides match TRBD1. The CDR3 has 15 amino acids. Germline V gene data show CDR1 as SGHTA and CDR2 as FQGNSA. V lost 4 bases and J lost 3; bases outside the gene matches: 8.

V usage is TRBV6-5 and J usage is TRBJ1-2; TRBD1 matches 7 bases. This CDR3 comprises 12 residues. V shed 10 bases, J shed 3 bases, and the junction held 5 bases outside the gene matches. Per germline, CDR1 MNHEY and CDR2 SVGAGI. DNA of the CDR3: TGTGCCACTACAGGGGACTACTATGGCTACACCTTC. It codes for CATTGDYYGYTF.

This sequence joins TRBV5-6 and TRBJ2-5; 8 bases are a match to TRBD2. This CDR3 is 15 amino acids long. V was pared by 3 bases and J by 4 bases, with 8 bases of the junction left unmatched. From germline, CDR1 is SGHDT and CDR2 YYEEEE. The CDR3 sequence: CASSWSGTRAETQYF. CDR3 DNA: TGTGCCAGCAGCTGGTCCGGGACTAGGGCAGAGACCCAGTACTTC.

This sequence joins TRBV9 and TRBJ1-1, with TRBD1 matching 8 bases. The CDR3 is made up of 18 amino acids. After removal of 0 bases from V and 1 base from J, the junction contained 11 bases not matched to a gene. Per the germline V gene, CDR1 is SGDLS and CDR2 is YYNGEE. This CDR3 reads CASSVVVQGVGRNTEAFF. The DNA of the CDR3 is TGTGCCAGCAGCGTAGTAGTACAGGGGGTAGGAAGGAACACTGAAGCTTTCTTT.

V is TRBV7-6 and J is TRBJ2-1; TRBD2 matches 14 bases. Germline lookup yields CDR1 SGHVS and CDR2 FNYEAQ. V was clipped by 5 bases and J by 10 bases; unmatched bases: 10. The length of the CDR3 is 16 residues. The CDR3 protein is CASSPTTSGGAGEQFF. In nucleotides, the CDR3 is TGTGCCAGCAGCCCCACGACTAGCGGGGGGGCCGGAGAGCAGTTCTTC.

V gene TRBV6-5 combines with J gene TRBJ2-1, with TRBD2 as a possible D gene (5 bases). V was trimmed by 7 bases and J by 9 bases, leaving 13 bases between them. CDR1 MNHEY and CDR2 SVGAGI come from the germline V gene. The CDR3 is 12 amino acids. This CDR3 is CASISTMSEQFF. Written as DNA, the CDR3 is TGTGCCAGCATTTCGACTATGAGTGAGCAGTTCTTC.

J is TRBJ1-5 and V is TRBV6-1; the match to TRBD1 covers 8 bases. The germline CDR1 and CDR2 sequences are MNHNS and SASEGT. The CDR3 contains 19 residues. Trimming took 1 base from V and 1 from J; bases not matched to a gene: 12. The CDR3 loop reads CASSEGFWTGKRSNQPQHF. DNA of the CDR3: TGTGCCAGCAGTGAAGGGTTCTGGACAGGGAAGAGGAGCAATCAGCCCCAGCATTTT.